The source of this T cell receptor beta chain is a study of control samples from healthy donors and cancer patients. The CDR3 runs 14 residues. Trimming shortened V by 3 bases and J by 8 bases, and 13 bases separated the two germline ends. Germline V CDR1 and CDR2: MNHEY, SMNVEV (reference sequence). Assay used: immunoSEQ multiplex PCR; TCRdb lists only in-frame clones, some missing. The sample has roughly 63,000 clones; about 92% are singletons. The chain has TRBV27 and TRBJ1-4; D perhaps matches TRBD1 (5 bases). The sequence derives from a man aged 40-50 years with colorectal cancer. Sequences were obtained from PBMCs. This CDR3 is CASSFGGIREKLFF. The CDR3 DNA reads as TGTGCCAGCAGTTTTGGGGGGATAAGGGAAAAACTGTTTTTT.